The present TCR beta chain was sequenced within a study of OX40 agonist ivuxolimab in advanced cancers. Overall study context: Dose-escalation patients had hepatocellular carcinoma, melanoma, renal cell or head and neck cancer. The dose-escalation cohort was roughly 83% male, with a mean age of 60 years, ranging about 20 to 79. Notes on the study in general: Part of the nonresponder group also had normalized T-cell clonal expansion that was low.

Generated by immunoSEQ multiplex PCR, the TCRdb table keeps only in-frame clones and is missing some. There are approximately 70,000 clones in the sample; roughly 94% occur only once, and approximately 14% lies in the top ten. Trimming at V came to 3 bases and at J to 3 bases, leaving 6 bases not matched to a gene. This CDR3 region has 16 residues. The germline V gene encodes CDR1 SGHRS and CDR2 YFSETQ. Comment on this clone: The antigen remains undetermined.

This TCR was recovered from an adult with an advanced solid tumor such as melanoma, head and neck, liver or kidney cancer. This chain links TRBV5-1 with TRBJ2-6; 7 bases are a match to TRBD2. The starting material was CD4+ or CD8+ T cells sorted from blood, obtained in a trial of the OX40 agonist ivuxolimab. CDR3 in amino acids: CASSWGRAGGANVLTF. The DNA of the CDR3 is TGCGCCAGCAGCTGGGGGAGGGCTGGTGGGGCCAACGTCCTGACTTTC.